One and the same sample provided the 6 T cell receptor beta chains below, sequenced in a study of T cell responses to AZD1222 COVID-19 vaccine. Sequencing used immunoSEQ multiplex PCR; TCRdb keeps in-frame clones, though not all of them. In the table there are around 150,000 clones, just over 90% of which are singletons. This specimen was peripheral blood, taken 28 days after the second AZD1222 dose. The receptors derive from an adult who received the AZD1222 COVID-19 vaccine.

The chain couples TRBV5-8 to TRBJ1-2, with D uncertain. The germline V gene encodes CDR1 SGHTS and CDR2 YDEGEE. V was clipped by 4 bases and J by 4 bases, with 17 bases between them. The CDR3 sequence is 15 residues long. For the CDR3, the DNA is TGTGCCAGCAGCCCGAAGGTCGCAGCCCCCTATGGCTACACCTTC. Translated: CASSPKVAAPYGYTF.

This rearrangement joins TRBV28 to TRBJ1-2; 9 bases agree with TRBD1. Germline values: CDR1 MDHEN, CDR2 SYDVKM. The CDR3 contains 15 residues. V gave up 2 bases and J gave up 6 bases; unmatched junction bases: 7. CDR3: CASSLGGTGIHGYTF. The CDR3 DNA is TGTGCCAGCAGTTTAGGCGGGACAGGGATTCATGGCTACACCTTC.

A few counts support this clone. The chain combines TRBV6-5 with TRBJ1-2, with 7 bases that match TRBD1. Per germline, CDR1 MNHEY and CDR2 SVGAGI. The CDR3 is 13 residues long. V gave up 6 bases and J gave up 4 bases; unmatched junction bases: 5. For the CDR3, the DNA is TGTGCCAGCAGGAATCGGGACAGCTATGGCTACACCTTC. Its protein is CASRNRDSYGYTF.

This chain uses TRBV2 with TRBJ2-2, with 13 bases identical to TRBD2. Trimming at V came to 10 bases and at J to 5 bases, leaving 7 bases not matched to a gene. The CDR3 length is 15 residues. Germline assignment: CDR1 SNHLY and CDR2 FYNNEI. DNA of the CDR3: TGTGCCACTAGGACTAGCGGGAGAAAAACCGGGGAGCTGTTTTTT. Translation gives CATRTSGRKTGELFF.

The chain links TRBV6-6 to TRBJ1-2, with D perhaps matching TRBD1 (6 bases). Per the germline V gene, CDR1 is MNHNY and CDR2 is SVGAGI (reference sequence). V was trimmed by 4 bases and J by 5 bases, leaving 17 bases between them. The CDR3 covers 15 residues. The CDR3 DNA sequence: TGTGCCAGCAGTTTCCGCCAGGGGACCCAGTATGGCTACACCTTC. This gives the protein CASSFRQGTQYGYTF.

This clone showed up just once. The chain is built from TRBV15 and TRBJ2-5; D possibly corresponds to TRBD1 (5 bases). The germline CDR1 and CDR2 sequences are LNHNV and YYDKDF (reference sequence). This CDR3 spans 14 amino acids. Deletions cut 4 bases from V and 4 bases from J, with 13 bases between. In DNA, the CDR3 is TGTGCCACCAGCACCCCAGGGTGGGGAGAGACCCAGTACTTC. Amino acids: CATSTPGWGETQYF.